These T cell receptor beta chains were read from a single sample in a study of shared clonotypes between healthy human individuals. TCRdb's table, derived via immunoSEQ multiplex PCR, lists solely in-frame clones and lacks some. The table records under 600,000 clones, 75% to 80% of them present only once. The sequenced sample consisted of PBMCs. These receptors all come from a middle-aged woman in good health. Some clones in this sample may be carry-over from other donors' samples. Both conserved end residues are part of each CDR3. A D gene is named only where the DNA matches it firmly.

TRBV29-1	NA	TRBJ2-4	CSGRVQAKNIQYF	TGCAGCGGGAGGGTGCAAGCCAAAAACATTCAGTACTTC
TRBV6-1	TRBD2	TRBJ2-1	CASDTAGAYNEQFF	TGTGCCAGCGATACGGCGGGGGCCTACAATGAGCAGTTCTTC
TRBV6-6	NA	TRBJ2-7	CATAPTYHYEQYF	TGTGCCACAGCACCGACATACCACTACGAGCAGTACTTC
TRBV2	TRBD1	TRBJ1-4	CASSDIDRAANEKLFF	TGTGCCAGCAGTGATATAGACAGGGCTGCTAATGAAAAACTGTTTTTT
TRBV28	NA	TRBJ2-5	CASSRAGTQETQYF	TGTGCCAGCAGTCGGGCCGGGACCCAAGAGACCCAGTACTTC
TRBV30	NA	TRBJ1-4	CAWTPGANEKLFF	TGTGCCTGGACCCCAGGGGCTAATGAAAAACTGTTTTTT
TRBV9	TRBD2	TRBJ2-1	CASSAVAGGFYNEQFF	TGTGCCAGCAGCGCAGTAGCGGGAGGCTTCTACAATGAGCAGTTCTTC
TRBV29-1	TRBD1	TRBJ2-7	CSAGRGQGLGRPYEQYF	TGCAGCGCCGGAAGGGGACAGGGGTTAGGTCGGCCTTACGAGCAGTACTTC
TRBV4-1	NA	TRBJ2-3	CASSQGGAGGDTQYF	TGCGCCAGCAGCCAAGGGGGGGCAGGGGGAGATACGCAGTATTTT
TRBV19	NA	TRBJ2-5	CASSIGGRVSGETQYF	TGTGCCAGTAGTATAGGTGGCAGGGTAAGCGGAGAGACCCAGTACTTC